The present T cell receptor beta chain was sequenced within a study of blood T cell repertoires in COVID-19 (dated by TCRdb to 2020 to 2021). About the study as a whole: Samples covering the acute and convalescent phases of COVID-19 were provided by collaborators in the United States, Italy and Spain. The prospective study material was composed of cDNA or gDNA derived from T cells, B-cell-depleted T cells, or PBMCs. The dataset comprised deeply sampled blood TCRbeta repertoires from subjects exposed to, actively infected with, or recovered from COVID-19. The repertoires were released in a freely available public database intended as a resource for research on the immune response to SARS-CoV-2. The samples were drawn from the first 160 participants of the ongoing ImmuneRACE study and from more than 1,000 subjects provided by 6 global collaborators. Sample metadata almost always included a de-identified subject ID, COVID-19 status, age in years and sex. Where HLA class I and class II types were available, the types were taken from metadata supplied by the sample provider, not from assay-based typing. On the study overall, not on this receptor specifically: How much clinical and demographic metadata was included differed by source and by participant, and the metadata was provided uncurated.

Whole blood was collected in K2EDTA tubes by collaborating institutions according to the institutions' own protocols. For TCRbeta analysis, collaborators shipped samples in one of three forms: frozen whole blood, isolated PBMCs, or DNA extracted from either of those sample types. The V and J ends are trimmed by 3 bases and 5 bases, leaving 14 bases between them. The CDR3, from cysteine to phenylalanine, totals 16 residues. Only the CDR3 DNA is retained, 48 bases long and in frame from the first base. CDR1 and CDR2 are read off the germline V gene (reference sequence) as LNHDA and SQIVND. TCRbeta CDR3 regions were amplified from genomic DNA using the immunoSEQ Assay, a bias-controlled multiplex PCR. As for the original processing: Within the assay, amplification of reference gene primers was used to estimate how many nucleated cells each sample contained. Sequence reads were collapsed and filtered to measure the absolute abundance of every unique TCRbeta CDR3 rearrangement. Productive Simpson clonality was computed per sample as the square root of Simpson's diversity index over productive rearrangements. In its TCRdb copy, this immuneACCESS table keeps in-frame sequences only and misses some clones. Where compared with another copy, unresolved V genes explain less than half of these, and the others have no known cause. That table gives V, J and clone size, and the DNA gave D and trimming. For this sample there are around 88,000 clones; roughly 80% appear just once. The ten largest clones take up about 4.5% of the sample.

With respect to this clone: The antigen it recognizes is unknown. Base qualities are missing; no much larger clone stands one base away.

Recombination linked TRBV19 to TRBJ1-6; TRBD1 is a possible D gene, resting on 5 matching bases. The TCR comes from a man aged 55 to 70 with acute or convalescent COVID-19. The sequenced sample consisted of peripheral blood. The CDR3 protein is CASSISQGLDNSPLHF. The bases read TGTGCCAGTAGTATCTCTCAGGGCCTGGATAATTCACCCCTCCACTTT.